This TCR beta chain was captured in a study of spatial heterogeneity in lung cancer. Points from the study as a whole: Ubiquitous and regional nonsynonymous mutations were tracked by counts of ubiquitous and regional expanded TCRs, respectively. For expanded intratumoral alpha and beta TCRs, counts tracked tumor mutation counts.

Judged by abundance, this clonotype is medium-sized. What it binds is unknown. In a library made to pick up alpha chains, this beta chain is a stray read with a size that means little. TCRdb reprocessed the 5' RACE reads via MiXCR and lists one record per CDR3 protein. This sample has approximately 1,600 distinct CDR3 sequences; about 19% occur once, and the top ten carry about a fifth. The CDR3 has 15 residues. With 5 bases clipped from V and 7 bases from J, the junction kept 10 bases outside the gene matches. Per germline, CDR1 MDHEN and CDR2 SYDVKM. Time point in this sample: sample taken at primary tumor resection.

The genes are TRBV28 and TRBJ1-2; 10 bases agree with TRBD1. This TCR was recovered from a male donor with early-stage non-small cell lung cancer. Sequenced material: lung tumor tissue, taken at surgery. CDR3 coding DNA: TGTGCCAGCAGTCCTTTGTATAGGACAGGGGGTGGCTACACCTTC. This sequence encodes CASSPLYRTGGGYTF.